This TCR beta chain derives from a study of blood T cell repertoires in COVID-19 (dated by TCRdb to 2020 to 2021). For the study in its entirety: Samples covering the acute and convalescent phases of COVID-19 were provided by collaborators in the United States, Italy and Spain. The prospective study material was composed of cDNA or gDNA derived from T cells, B-cell-depleted T cells, or PBMCs. Subjects who had been exposed to COVID-19, were actively infected with it, or had recovered from it provided the deeply sampled blood TCRbeta repertoires that made up the dataset. Where available, HLA class I and class II types were taken from metadata supplied by the sample provider and were not determined by assay-based typing. The repertoires were released in a freely available public database meant as a resource for research on the immune response to SARS-CoV-2. The samples were drawn from the first 160 participants of the ongoing ImmuneRACE study and from 1,254 subjects provided by 6 global collaborators. The sample metadata nearly always contained a de-identified subject ID, COVID-19 status, age in years and sex.

For this clone: Which antigen it targets is not known. Base-call qualities are not available, and no considerably larger clone is one nucleotide away.

TCRbeta CDR3 regions were amplified from genomic DNA by means of the immunoSEQ Assay, a bias-controlled multiplex PCR. Processing in the source paper ran as follows. The number of nucleated cells in each sample was estimated by amplification of reference gene primers within the assay. To quantify the absolute abundance of each unique TCRbeta CDR3 rearrangement, sequence reads were collapsed and filtered. For each sample, productive Simpson clonality was calculated as the square root of Simpson's diversity index over productive rearrangements. TCRdb holds this immuneACCESS table with in-frame rearrangements only. Some clones are missing; in checked studies, unresolved V genes explain under half, and the rest has no known cause. The V and J calls and the clone size are those of that table, but D and trimming were determined from the DNA. Within this sample are about 130,000 clones, with around 87% of them counted one time only. Jointly, the top ten make up over 3.5% of the sample.

Each collaborating institution followed its own protocols to collect whole blood in K2EDTA tubes. For TCRbeta analysis, collaborators shipped samples in one of three forms: frozen whole blood, isolated PBMCs, or DNA extracted from either of those sample types. Germline trimming amounts to 0 bases on V and 7 bases on J, with 5 as the count of junction bases outside the gene matches. Including cysteine and phenylalanine, the CDR3 has 15 amino acids. This entry keeps only the CDR3 DNA: 45 bases, framed from base 1. Looking up the germline V gene (reference sequence) yields CDR1 SGHNT and CDR2 YYREEE. General findings and caveats noted by the study authors: The quantity of clinical and demographic metadata differed by source and by participant and was supplied without curation.

The sequence derives from a woman aged 55-69 years with acute or convalescent COVID-19. The sequence is built from TRBV5-4 and TRBJ2-2; 8 bases in the junction line up with TRBD2. Input material: peripheral blood. The DNA sequence is as follows: TGTGCCAGCAGCTTGGCGGGAGGGCCTATCGGGGAGCTGTTTTTT. The encoded protein is CASSLAGGPIGELFF. The reference TRBV5-4 and TRBJ2-2 proteins fill in what lies around the CDR3, so the full variable domain reads ETGVTQSPTHLIKTRGQQVTLRCSSQSGHNTVSWYQQALGQGPQFIFQYYREEENGRGNFPPRFSGLQFPNYSSELNVNALELDDSALYLCASSLAGGPIGELFFGEGSRLTVL.